The 21 T cell receptor beta chains in this list originate from one sample, sequenced in a study of blood T cell repertoires in COVID-19. The assay was immunoSEQ multiplex PCR, and TCRdb's table has in-frame clones only and misses some. Seen here are more than 150,000 clones, approximately 86% observed once, and the top ten hold approximately 0.62%. The sample was peripheral blood. These receptors were obtained from a man aged 55 to 70 with COVID-19, enrolled during active disease.

This clone was detected only a few times. This chain links TRBV28 with TRBJ1-5; 8 bases are shared with TRBD1. The CDR3 has 16 residues. Germline-derived CDR1 and CDR2 are MDHEN and SYDVKM. Trimming took 2 bases from V and 5 from J; bases not matched to a gene: 8. CDR3 loop: CASSLPPTGGDQPQHF. In DNA, the CDR3 is TGTGCCAGCAGTTTACCCCCCACAGGGGGGGATCAGCCCCAGCATTTT. Full variable domain (rest looked up from reference TRBV28 and TRBJ1-5): DVKVTQSSRYLVKRTGEKVFLECVQDMDHENMFWYRQDPGLGLRLIYFSYDVKMKEKGDIPEGYSVSREKKERFSLILESASTNQTSMYLCASSLPPTGGDQPQHFGDGTRLSIL.

The chain is built from TRBV9 and TRBJ1-5; D gene uncertain. Trimming removed 0 bases at V and 7 bases at J, with 11 bases between. The CDR3 consists of 14 residues. Per the germline V gene, CDR1 is SGDLS and CDR2 is YYNGEE. CDR3 loop: CASSVAPIGQPQHF. The DNA of the CDR3 is TGTGCCAGCAGCGTAGCCCCAATTGGCCAGCCCCAGCATTTT.

CDR3: CATSRGLTGYSNQPQHF. The CDR3 DNA sequence: TGTGCCACCAGCAGAGGCCTCACAGGTTATAGCAATCAGCCCCAGCATTTT. The chain couples TRBV15 to TRBJ1-5; TRBD1 might be the D (5 bases). Per germline, CDR1 LNHNV and CDR2 YYDKDF (reference sequence). The CDR3 has 17 amino acids. V lost 1 base and J lost 0, with 13 bases in between.

The chain couples TRBV23-1 to TRBJ1-1; 11 bases fit TRBD1. Being an ORF, TRBV23-1 has a function that is uncertain. J lost 2 bases, V lost 7 bases, and 15 bases had no gene match. The CDR3 runs to 18 residues. The CDR3 DNA follows: TGCGCCAGCAAAACAACACCGGGACAGGGGGTTGAAAACACTGAAGCTTTCTTT. Encoded protein: CASKTTPGQGVENTEAFF.

This chain uses TRBV18 with TRBJ2-7; maybe TRBD2 (6 bases). The V end lost 1 base, the J end lost 6 bases, and 10 bases lay between the germline ends. Germline-derived CDR1 and CDR2 are KGHSH and LQKENI. The CDR3 consists of 13 residues. The CDR3, as DNA: TGTGCCAGCTCACCACGGGGGGAGGTCGAGCAGTACTTC. It yields the protein CASSPRGEVEQYF.

This clone was seen more than once but under ten times. The chain links TRBV7-2 to TRBJ2-1; the match to TRBD1 covers 11 bases. Per the germline V gene, CDR1 is SGHTA and CDR2 is FQGNSA. Trimming removed 5 bases from V and 8 bases from J; junction bases left unmatched: 8. CDR3 size: 15 residues. The CDR3 bases are TGTGCCAGCAGCCCGGACAGGGGGCAAGGAGATGAGCAGTTCTTC. Protein product: CASSPDRGQGDEQFF.

The chain links TRBV5-6 to TRBJ1-6; D remains ambiguous. Trimming stripped 1 base from V and 5 bases from J, with 7 bases between. The CDR3 is 14 amino acids. In germline, CDR1 is SGHDT, CDR2 YYEEEE. DNA for the CDR3: TGTGCCAGCAGCTTGCTAGAGAATAATTCACCCCTCCACTTT. Translation: CASSLLENNSPLHF.

This clone appeared once. The V call is TRBV7-9, the J call TRBJ1-2; tentatively, D is TRBD1 (6 bases). With 1 base removed from V and 4 bases from J, the gap between germline ends came to 10 bases. The germline V gene has CDR1 SEHNR and CDR2 FQNEAQ (reference sequence). The CDR3 spans 14 residues. CDR3 bases: TGTGCCAGCAGCTTAGGACAGGCGGGCTATGGCTACACCTTC. Translation gives CASSLGQAGYGYTF.

The chain carries TRBV6-5 and TRBJ2-2, with 8 positions matching TRBD1. CDR3 length: 16 amino acids. V shed 4 bases, J shed 4 bases, and the junction held 8 bases outside the gene matches. Germline assignment: CDR1 MNHEY and CDR2 SVGAGI. The CDR3 loop reads CASSFALTGVTGELFF. CDR3 coding DNA: TGTGCCAGCAGTTTCGCATTGACAGGGGTCACCGGGGAGCTGTTTTTT.

The V call is TRBV19, the J call TRBJ1-5, with D possibly matching TRBD1 (5 bases). This CDR3 spans 16 amino acids. V lost 4 bases to trimming and J lost 6 bases, with 19 bases between them. Germline V gene lookup returns CDR1 LNHDA and CDR2 SQIVND (reference sequence). The CDR3 protein is CASSTTRQRWGQPQHF. CDR3 nucleotide sequence: TGTGCCAGTAGTACGACTCGACAGAGGTGGGGTCAGCCCCAGCATTTT.

The chain is built from TRBV3-1 (or the pseudogene TRBV3-2) and TRBJ2-3, with TRBD1 matching 7 bases. This CDR3 is built from 13 residues. Germline values: CDR1 LGHDT, CDR2 YNNKEL (reference sequence). Losses at the gene ends were 7 bases for V and 6 bases for J; bases not matched to a gene: 7. Here the CDR3 DNA reads TGTGCCAGCACCCAGAACAGGGGTGATACGCAGTATTTT. This codes for CASTQNRGDTQYF.

The chain recombines TRBV6-5 with TRBJ2-5; 8 bases line up with TRBD1. Germline V gives CDR1 MNHEY, CDR2 SVGAGI. The length of the CDR3 is 16 residues. V was pared by 0 bases and J by 1 base, with 4 bases of the junction left unmatched. CDR3 residues: CASSYSPGQGQETQYF. The CDR3 DNA sequence: TGTGCCAGCAGTTACTCGCCCGGACAGGGCCAAGAGACCCAGTACTTC.

The chain carries TRBV12-5 and TRBJ1-1; D gene uncertain. Trimming cost V 7 bases and J 4 bases, with 16 bases left between them. CDR3 length: 14 amino acids. CDR1 is LGHNT and CDR2 is FRNRAP in the germline V gene. CDR3 in amino acids: CASAPSGVPTEAFF. The CDR3 DNA is TGTGCTAGTGCCCCAAGCGGGGTGCCCACTGAAGCTTTCTTT.

The J gene is TRBJ2-3, the V gene TRBV10-3; 11 bases line up with TRBD2. Germline-derived CDR1 and CDR2 are ENHRY and SYGVKD. The CDR3 covers 17 residues. The V segment lost 3 bases and the J segment 3 bases; nucleotides outside the gene matches: 8. The CDR3 is CAISETSGRSLTDTQYF. The CDR3 coding sequence is TGTGCCATCAGTGAAACTAGCGGGAGAAGTTTAACAGATACGCAGTATTTT.

The chain is built from TRBV4-1 and TRBJ2-1; possibly TRBD2 for D (5 bases). V lost 3 bases and J lost 2, with 14 bases in between. Per germline, CDR1 MGHRA and CDR2 YSYEKL. CDR3 length: 16 amino acids. The CDR3 nucleotides are TGCGCCAGCAGCCAGAATTGGCCTAGCCCCTACAATGAGCAGTTCTTC. It translates to CASSQNWPSPYNEQFF.

Only a few counts were recorded for this clone. The chain uses TRBV7-2 and TRBJ2-1; a weak D match, TRBD2 (6 bases). The V gene lost 4 bases and the J gene lost 6 bases, with 16 bases spanning the gap. CDR1 and CDR2 from the germline V gene are SGHTA and FQGNSA. The CDR3 has 15 amino acids. CDR3 sequence reads: CASSWPGRGINEQFF. The CDR3 DNA is TGTGCCAGCAGCTGGCCCGGGAGAGGGATCAATGAGCAGTTCTTC. The full variable domain, its missing parts supplied by reference TRBV7-2 and TRBJ2-1, is GAGVSQSPSNKVTEKGKDVELRCDPISGHTALYWYRQSLGQGLEFLIYFQGNSAPDKSGLPSDRFSAERTGGSVSTLTIQRTQQEDSAVYLCASSWPGRGINEQFFGPGTRLTVL.

The genes are TRBV28 and TRBJ2-3; TRBD2 aligns across 9 bases. Germline CDR1 is MDHEN and CDR2 is SYDVKM. This CDR3 spans 18 amino acids. The ends lost 3 bases at V and 0 bases at J; junction bases unmatched: 10. CDR3 loop: CASSFLSGGTSSTDTQYF. CDR3 nucleotide sequence: TGTGCCAGCAGTTTTTTGAGCGGGGGGACGTCTAGCACAGATACGCAGTATTTT.

The chain uses TRBV7-2 and TRBJ1-1, with D maybe TRBD1 (5 bases). The CDR3 runs to 14 residues. Trimming took off 6 bases at V and 7 bases at J, with 18 bases between the two ends. CDR1 SGHTA and CDR2 FQGNSA come from the germline V gene. CDR3 region: CASRNGGTGHEAFF. The CDR3 DNA reads TGTGCCAGCAGAAACGGAGGGACTGGGCATGAAGCTTTCTTT.

This clone was seen only once. In DNA form, the CDR3 reads TGTGCCAGCAGACTAAACCCGACCAATAACTATGGCTACACCTTC. Amino acid sequence: CASRLNPTNNYGYTF. This sequence joins TRBV7-2 and TRBJ1-2; unclear D gene. CDR1 and CDR2 (germline): SGHTA, FQGNSA. The CDR3 length is 15 residues. V was shortened by 6 bases and J by 1 base, with 15 bases between the two germline ends.

The chain combines TRBV19 with TRBJ1-1; 8 positions agree with TRBD1. The CDR3 has 14 residues. CDR1 and CDR2 from the germline V gene are LNHDA and SQIVND (reference sequence). The V segment lost 10 bases and the J segment 3 bases; nucleotides outside the gene matches: 10. The CDR3 protein is CATTQDRVDTEAFF. Here the CDR3 DNA reads TGTGCCACCACCCAGGACAGGGTGGACACTGAAGCTTTCTTT.

The rearrangement joins TRBV19 to TRBJ2-2, with 8 nucleotides matching TRBD1. CDR1 is LNHDA, CDR2 SQIVND, per germline (reference sequence). V lost 4 bases to trimming and J lost 2 bases; unmatched junction nucleotides: 6. The CDR3 is 16 residues long. DNA for the CDR3: TGTGCCAGTAGTACACTCGGACAGGGTAACACCGGGGAGCTGTTTTTT. This gives the protein CASSTLGQGNTGELFF. Supplemented by reference TRBV19 and TRBJ2-2, the full variable domain reads DGGITQSPKYLFRKEGQNVTLSCEQNLNHDAMYWYRQDPGQGLRLIYYSQIVNDFQKGDIAEGYSVSREKKESFPLTVTSAQKNPTAFYLCASSTLGQGNTGELFFGEGSRLTVL.